Presented here are 25 T cell receptor beta chains from one specimen sequenced in a study of blood T cells in healthy people across ages. Together with a sample-barcoded 5' primer, a J-beta primer mix was included in a second PCR lasting about 6 to 11 cycles. From the 5' RACE reads, TCRdb called clonotypes with MiXCR, one entry per CDR3 protein. Found here are around 800,000 distinct CDR3 sequences, 62% of them singletons; the top ten hold about 30%. The sequenced sample consisted of blood. These receptors were collected from a man aged 25 to 40 in good health.

The chain recombines TRBV2 with TRBJ1-1, with 7 bases that match TRBD1. V shed 5 bases, J shed 0 bases, and the junction held 15 bases outside the gene matches. The CDR3 spans 18 residues. Germline-derived CDR1 and CDR2 are SNHLY and FYNNEI. In DNA form, the CDR3 reads TGTGCCAGCAGTTCCCTTCCTACAGGGACAGCCATGAACACTGAAGCTTTCTTT. It codes for CASSSLPTGTAMNTEAFF.

The V gene is TRBV7-2, the J gene TRBJ2-7, with D unclear. The length of the CDR3 is 13 residues. Trimming took off 6 bases at V and 3 bases at J, with 12 bases between the two ends. The germline V gene has CDR1 SGHTA and CDR2 FQGNSA. The CDR3 spells CASREDGYYEQYF. CDR3 sequence (DNA): TGTGCCAGCAGAGAGGACGGATACTACGAGCAGTACTTC.

The rearrangement uses TRBV7-9 and TRBJ2-5; D remains ambiguous. Per germline, CDR1 SEHNR and CDR2 FQNEAQ (reference sequence). The V end lost 1 base, the J end lost 7 bases, and 7 bases lay between the germline ends. The CDR3 has 12 residues. The CDR3 region has the DNA TGTGCCAGCAGCTTAGTAATTGGGACCCAGTACTTC. Amino acids: CASSLVIGTQYF.

The V and J genes are TRBV12-3 or TRBV12-4 and TRBJ2-5; tentatively, D is TRBD1 (6 bases). V lost 5 bases and J lost 1, with 14 bases in between. This CDR3 spans 15 amino acids. Here the CDR3 DNA reads TGTGCCAGCAGTCCCCCCGGGACACTCCAAGAGACCCAGTACTTC. It is translated as CASSPPGTLQETQYF.

The chain carries TRBV7-9 and TRBJ2-3; D possibly corresponds to TRBD2 (5 bases). The CDR3 runs 15 residues. Trimming removed 5 bases at V and 3 bases at J, with 15 bases between. Germline lookup yields CDR1 SEHNR and CDR2 FQNEAQ (reference sequence). CDR3: CASSTFVGSTDTQYF. The CDR3 region has the DNA TGTGCCAGCAGCACGTTCGTAGGGAGTACAGATACGCAGTATTTT.

This clonotype was counted a few times. The chain employs TRBV29-1 and TRBJ2-3; 8 positions match TRBD1. Per the germline V gene, CDR1 is SQVTM and CDR2 is ANQGSEA. The ends lost 8 bases at V and 7 bases at J; junction bases unmatched: 8. The CDR3 is made up of 12 amino acids. CDR3 region: CSTRGTGHTQYF. CDR3 DNA sequence: TGCAGCACGCGCGGGACAGGTCATACGCAGTATTTT.

The chain recombines TRBV15 with TRBJ2-1; no firm D call. Germline V lookup: CDR1 LNHNV, CDR2 YYDKDF (reference sequence). Trimming stripped 0 bases from V and 5 bases from J, with 14 bases between. CDR3 length: 16 residues. The CDR3 sequence: CATSRDGRVSHNEQFF. The CDR3 DNA follows: TGTGCCACCAGCAGAGATGGGCGAGTTTCCCACAATGAGCAGTTCTTC.

This chain uses TRBV2 with TRBJ2-5; D gene ambiguous. The CDR3 is made up of 15 amino acids. Trimming cost V 7 bases and J 1 base, with 16 bases left between them. Germline CDR1 reads SNHLY; CDR2 reads FYNNEI. CDR3 region: CASIVSRAVQETQYF. The CDR3 DNA sequence: TGTGCCAGCATAGTCAGTCGGGCGGTCCAAGAGACCCAGTACTTC. Variable domain in full (rest from reference TRBV2 and TRBJ2-5): EPEVTQTPSHQVTQMGQEVILRCVPISNHLYFYWYRQILGQKVEFLVSFYNNEISEKSEIFDDQFSVERPDGSNFTLKIRSTKLEDSAMYFCASIVSRAVQETQYFGPGTRLLVL.

This chain links TRBV28 with TRBJ2-4; D not resolved. The J call may be mistaken, given a closer DNA end match to TRBJ2-5. CDR3 length: 14 residues. Germline V CDR1 and CDR2: MDHEN, SYDVKM. This CDR3 is CASSTGRVQETQYF. The DNA of the CDR3 is TGTGCCAGCAGTACTGGCAGAGTTCAAGAGACCCAGTACTTC.

This clonotype was recorded a few times. The chain couples TRBV10-3 to TRBJ2-3; D possibly corresponds to TRBD1 (6 bases). The CDR3 loop spans 16 amino acids. Germline V gene sequence: CDR1 ENHRY, CDR2 SYGVKD. V was cut by 7 bases and J by 2 bases, with 19 bases left in between. Written as DNA, the CDR3 is TGTGCCATCAATAACAGGGAACAGCGCAACACAGATACGCAGTATTTT. This encodes CAINNREQRNTDTQYF.

This clonotype was found a few times. V gene TRBV7-2 combines with J gene TRBJ1-2; D is ambiguous. Trimming removed 6 bases at V and 8 bases at J, with 19 bases between. The germline gives CDR1 SGHTA, CDR2 FQGNSA. This CDR3 has 14 residues. DNA for the CDR3: TGTGCCAGCAGTAAAGGACCGGAGTCGGGGGGCTACACCTTC. It specifies CASSKGPESGGYTF.

This clonotype was counted between two and nine times. V and J are TRBV7-9 and TRBJ1-5; 12 positions match TRBD1. The CDR3 spans 18 residues. Germline CDR1 is SEHNR and CDR2 is FQNEAQ (reference sequence). The V gene end was trimmed by 4 bases and the J gene end by 0 bases; junction bases not matched to a gene: 7. Here the CDR3 DNA reads TGTGCCAGCAGCTATGGGACAGGGGGCACGGATAGCAATCAGCCCCAGCATTTT. Residues: CASSYGTGGTDSNQPQHF.

V gene TRBV18 combines with J gene TRBJ2-5; perhaps TRBD1 as D (6 bases). With the DNA end fitting TRBJ2-7 better, the J assignment may be wrong. Germline CDR1 reads KGHSH; CDR2 reads LQKENI. CDR3 length equals 14 residues. Here the CDR3 DNA reads TGTGCCGCCGCGGTGGGGGCAGGGAGTCTCGAGCAGTACTTC. Translating gives CAAAVGAGSLEQYF.

The gene calls are TRBV30 and TRBJ1-2, with 10 bases matching TRBD1. Germline values: CDR1 GTSNPN, CDR2 SVGIG (reference sequence). J was trimmed by 6 bases and V by 8 bases; bases with no gene match: 3. CDR3 length equals 11 residues. CDR3 sequence: CARDRGDGYTF. Written as DNA, the CDR3 is TGTGCCCGGGACAGGGGAGATGGCTACACCTTC.

V usage is TRBV9 and J usage is TRBJ2-1, with TRBD2 matching 7 bases. Germline V gene data show CDR1 as SGDLS and CDR2 as YYNGEE. The length of the CDR3 is 13 residues. Trimming at V came to 3 bases and at J to 13 bases, leaving 10 bases not matched to a gene. DNA of the CDR3: TGTGCCAGCAGCGCCGGACTAGTCGACGAACAGTTCTTC. Amino acids: CASSAGLVDEQFF.

This clonotype was detected a few times. The chain links TRBV20-1 to TRBJ2-7, with 11 bases matching TRBD2. Trimming at V came to 1 base and at J to 7 bases, leaving 6 bases not matched to a gene. This CDR3 is built from 14 residues. Germline CDR1 reads DFQATT; CDR2 reads SNEGSKA (reference sequence). CDR3: CSARASGGRVEQYF. The CDR3 bases are TGCAGTGCTAGAGCTAGCGGGGGGCGCGTGGAGCAGTACTTC.

This clonotype has just one count. The chain combines TRBV14 with TRBJ2-5; D might be TRBD1 or TRBD2, each matching 5 bases. CDR1 SGHDN and CDR2 FVKESK come from the germline V gene. V was cut by 2 bases and J by 2 bases, with 12 bases left in between. The CDR3 runs to 15 residues. In nucleotides, the CDR3 is TGTGCCAGCAGCCAAATGGGACGGACACAAGAGACCCAGTACTTC. Translating it yields CASSQMGRTQETQYF. The whole variable domain, filled in from reference TRBV14 and TRBJ2-5, reads EAGVTQFPSHSVIEKGQTVTLRCDPISGHDNLYWYRRVMGKEIKFLLHFVKESKQDESGMPNNRFLAERTGGTYSTLKVQPAELEDSGVYFCASSQMGRTQETQYFGPGTRLLVL.

The rearrangement uses TRBV7-2 and TRBJ2-4, with D possibly matching TRBD2 (5 bases). The J call may not be correct, given that the DNA end is closer to TRBJ2-5. The CDR3 consists of 13 residues. CDR1 and CDR2 from the germline V gene are SGHTA and FQGNSA. The CDR3 loop reads CASSGTSRETQYF. For the CDR3, the DNA is TGTGCCAGCAGCGGTACTAGTAGAGAGACCCAGTACTTC.

In this sample, this clonotype turned up once. The chain joins TRBV6-1 to TRBJ1-5; D uncertain. The CDR3 contains 14 residues. Per the germline V gene, CDR1 is MNHNS and CDR2 is SASEGT. V was shortened by 5 bases and J by 1 base, with 9 bases between the two germline ends. DNA of the CDR3: TGTGCCAGCAGTCCTATAGACAGCAATCAGCCCCAGCATTTT. This gives the protein CASSPIDSNQPQHF.

This clonotype came up a few times. V and J are TRBV20-1 and TRBJ2-3, with D uncertain. Trimming cost V 7 bases and J 0 bases, with 5 bases left between them. The germline gives CDR1 DFQATT, CDR2 SNEGSKA (reference sequence). The CDR3 length is 11 residues. Here the CDR3 DNA reads TGCAGTGGTTCTAGCACAGATACGCAGTATTTT. Protein product: CSGSSTDTQYF.

This clonotype was counted only a few times. The chain has TRBV5-5 and TRBJ1-2; 7 bases are shared with TRBD1. The germline V gene encodes CDR1 SGHKS and CDR2 YYEKEE (reference sequence). V gave up 3 bases and J gave up 5 bases; unmatched junction bases: 1. This CDR3 contains 12 residues. CDR3: CASSWDRYGYTF. CDR3 coding DNA: TGTGCCAGCAGCTGGGACAGATATGGCTACACCTTC.

The chain recombines TRBV20-1 with TRBJ2-5; 7 nucleotides line up with TRBD2. The CDR3 extends over 16 amino acids. V shed 2 bases and J 4 bases; nucleotides not matched to a gene: 13. Per germline, CDR1 DFQATT and CDR2 SNEGSKA (reference sequence). The CDR3 here is CSARTLRGTPGETQYF. The DNA for the CDR3 is TGCAGTGCTAGAACTTTGCGGGGGACCCCGGGAGAGACCCAGTACTTC.

The gene calls are TRBV29-1 and TRBJ2-3, with D possibly matching TRBD1 (6 bases). V lost 6 bases and J lost 7, with 17 bases in between. This CDR3 is built from 13 residues. Germline V CDR1 and CDR2: SQVTM, ANQGSEA. The CDR3 region has the DNA TGCAGCGTCATCGACAGACAGGCTAATACGCAGTATTTT. The encoded protein is CSVIDRQANTQYF.

This clonotype has more than one count but fewer than ten. The chain is built from TRBV7-9 and TRBJ1-5, with 7 bases matching TRBD1. There are 15 residues in the CDR3. Germline V lookup: CDR1 SEHNR, CDR2 FQNEAQ (reference sequence). The junction had 6 bases not matched to a gene; V was cut back by 3 bases and J by 4 bases. The CDR3 protein is CASSFGTANNQPQHF. CDR3 bases: TGTGCCAGCAGCTTTGGGACAGCGAATAATCAGCCCCAGCATTTT.

The rearrangement joins TRBV6-2 or TRBV6-3 to TRBJ2-1; 9 positions match TRBD1. The germline CDR1 and CDR2 sequences are MNHEY and SVGEGT. Germline trimming cut 0 bases from V and 8 bases from J; bases unmatched to any gene: 8. CDR3 length: 16 amino acids. The CDR3 spells CASSYSGQGNGDEQFF. The CDR3 nucleotides read TGTGCCAGCAGTTACTCGGGACAGGGCAACGGGGATGAGCAGTTCTTC.